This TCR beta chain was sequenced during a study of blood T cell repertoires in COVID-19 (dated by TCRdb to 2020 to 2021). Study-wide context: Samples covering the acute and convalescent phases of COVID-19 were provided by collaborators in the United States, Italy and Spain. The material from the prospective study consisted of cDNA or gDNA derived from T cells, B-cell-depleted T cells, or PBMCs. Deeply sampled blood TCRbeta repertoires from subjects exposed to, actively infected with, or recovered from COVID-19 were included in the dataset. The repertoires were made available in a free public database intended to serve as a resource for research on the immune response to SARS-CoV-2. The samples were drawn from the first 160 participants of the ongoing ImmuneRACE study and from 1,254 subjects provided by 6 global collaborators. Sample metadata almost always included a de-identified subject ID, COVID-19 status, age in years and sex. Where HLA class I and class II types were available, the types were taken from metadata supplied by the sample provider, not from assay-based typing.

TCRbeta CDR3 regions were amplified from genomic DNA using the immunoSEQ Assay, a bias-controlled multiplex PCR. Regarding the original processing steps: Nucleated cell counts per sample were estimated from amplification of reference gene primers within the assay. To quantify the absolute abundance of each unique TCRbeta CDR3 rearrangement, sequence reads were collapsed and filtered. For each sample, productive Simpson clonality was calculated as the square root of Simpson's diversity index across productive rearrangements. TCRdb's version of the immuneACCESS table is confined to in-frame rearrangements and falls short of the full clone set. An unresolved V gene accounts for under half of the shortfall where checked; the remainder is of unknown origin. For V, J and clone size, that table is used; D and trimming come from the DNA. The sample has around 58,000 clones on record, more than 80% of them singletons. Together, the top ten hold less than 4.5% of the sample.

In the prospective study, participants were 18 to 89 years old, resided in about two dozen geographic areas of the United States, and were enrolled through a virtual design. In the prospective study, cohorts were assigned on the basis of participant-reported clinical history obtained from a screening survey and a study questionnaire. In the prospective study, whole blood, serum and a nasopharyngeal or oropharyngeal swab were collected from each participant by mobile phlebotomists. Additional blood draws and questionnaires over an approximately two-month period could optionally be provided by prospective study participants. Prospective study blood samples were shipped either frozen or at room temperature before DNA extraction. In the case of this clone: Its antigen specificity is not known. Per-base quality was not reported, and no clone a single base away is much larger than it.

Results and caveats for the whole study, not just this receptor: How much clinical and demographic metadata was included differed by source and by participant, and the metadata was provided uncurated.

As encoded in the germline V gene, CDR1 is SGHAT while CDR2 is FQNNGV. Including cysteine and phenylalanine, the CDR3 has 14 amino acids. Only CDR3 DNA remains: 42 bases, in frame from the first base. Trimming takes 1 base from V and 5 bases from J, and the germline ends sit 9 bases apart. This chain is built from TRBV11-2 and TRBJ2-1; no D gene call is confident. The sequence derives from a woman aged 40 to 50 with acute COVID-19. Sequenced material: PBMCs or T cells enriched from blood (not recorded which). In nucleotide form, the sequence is TGTGCCAGCAGCTTAGTGGGCAACCACAATGAGCAGTTCTTC. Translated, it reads CASSLVGNHNEQFF. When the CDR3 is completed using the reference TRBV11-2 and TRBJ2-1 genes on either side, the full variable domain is EAGVAQSPRYKIIEKRQSVAFWCNPISGHATLYWYQQILGQGPKLLIQFQNNGVVDDSQLPKDRFSAERLKGVDSTLKIQPAKLEDSAVYLCASSLVGNHNEQFFGPGTRLTVL.